These 12 T cell receptor beta chains were sequenced from one sample in a study of CD8+ T cells in alopecia areata. RNA was isolated and reverse transcribed to cDNA, the sequencing template. The protocol was immunoSEQ multiplex PCR, while the TCRdb copy is restricted to in-frame clones and leaves out a portion. The data contain 100,000 to 150,000 clones, roughly three fifths of them seen just once; the ten biggest clones take up 4.5%. Here the sequenced sample was CD4+ T cells sorted from blood, taken at week 0. All receptors derive from a human donor with alopecia areata.

The V gene is TRBV6-1, the J gene TRBJ2-4; 7 bases agree with TRBD1. The CDR3 has 17 amino acids. Germline trimming cut 4 bases from V and 3 bases from J; bases unmatched to any gene: 12. Germline CDR1 reads MNHNS; CDR2 reads SASEGT. The CDR3 protein is CASSVRPTGFDKNIQYF. The CDR3 coding sequence is TGTGCCAGCAGTGTAAGACCGACAGGGTTCGACAAAAACATTCAGTACTTC.

This clone appeared once. V gene TRBV14 combines with J gene TRBJ1-6; D uncertain. CDR1 is SGHDN and CDR2 is FVKESK in the germline V gene. CDR3 length: 13 residues. Trimming pared 3 bases from V and 2 bases from J, leaving 2 bases between. The CDR3 reads CASSQAYNSPLHF. The CDR3 DNA reads TGTGCCAGCAGCCAGGCCTATAATTCACCCCTCCACTTT. The whole variable domain, filled in from reference TRBV14 and TRBJ1-6, reads EAGVTQFPSHSVIEKGQTVTLRCDPISGHDNLYWYRRVMGKEIKFLLHFVKESKQDESGMPNNRFLAERTGGTYSTLKVQPAELEDSGVYFCASSQAYNSPLHFGNGTRLTVT.

This clone has a handful of counts. V and J are TRBV27 and TRBJ2-5, with D tentatively TRBD1 (6 bases). Germline V gene lookup returns CDR1 MNHEY and CDR2 SMNVEV (reference sequence). The CDR3 covers 14 residues. V lost 6 bases to trimming and J lost 2 bases, with 13 bases between them. The CDR3 DNA is TGTGCCAGCAGCAGAGGGGGACGACAAGAGACCCAGTACTTC. This codes for CASSRGGRQETQYF.

The V and J genes are TRBV27 and TRBJ1-4; 8 bases match TRBD1. The J segment lost 8 bases and the V segment lost 6 bases, leaving 11 bases of the junction unmatched. Looked up from germline, CDR1 is MNHEY and CDR2 is SMNVEV (reference sequence). The CDR3 loop spans 15 amino acids. The DNA of the CDR3 is TGTGCCAGCAGAAAACAGACAGGGGCGGTAGAAAAACTGTTTTTT. This gives the protein CASRKQTGAVEKLFF. Variable domain in full (rest from reference TRBV27 and TRBJ1-4): EAQVTQNPRYLITVTGKKLTVTCSQNMNHEYMSWYRQDPGLGLRQIYYSMNVEVTDKGDVPEGYKVSRKEKRNFPLILESPSPNQTSLYFCASRKQTGAVEKLFFGSGTQLSVL.

V and J are TRBV5-1 and TRBJ1-4; no clear D gene. CDR3 size: 14 residues. Germline V gene sequence: CDR1 SGHRS, CDR2 YFSETQ. Between the trimmed V and J ends, which lost 5 bases and 4 bases, there was a span of 12 bases. The CDR3 DNA sequence: TGCGCCAGCAGTATGGGAGCGGTTAATGAAAAACTGTTTTTT. Protein product: CASSMGAVNEKLFF.

V gene TRBV19 combines with J gene TRBJ2-1, with D unclear. Germline V gives CDR1 LNHDA, CDR2 SQIVND (reference sequence). V shed 3 bases and J shed 6 bases, with 3 bases lying between them. This CDR3 region has 11 residues. The CDR3 here is CASSIFNEQFF. CDR3 DNA: TGTGCCAGTAGTATCTTCAATGAGCAGTTCTTC.

For this clone: In the same sample, other DNA sequences code for this CDR3. The rearrangement joins TRBV18 to TRBJ2-5; D call uncertain. Germline CDR1 KGHSH, CDR2 LQKENI. The CDR3 spans 14 residues. The V end was cut by 2 bases, the J end by 2 bases, with 9 bases between. In DNA, the CDR3 is TGTGCCAGCTCACCATCGTCAGGTCAAGAGACCCAGTACTTC. Its protein product is CASSPSSGQETQYF.

In its sample, this clone was seen a few times. V gene TRBV7-2 combines with J gene TRBJ2-5; TRBD1 matches 11 bases. Germline V lookup: CDR1 SGHTA, CDR2 FQGNSA. The CDR3 consists of 14 residues. The V gene end was trimmed by 5 bases and the J gene end by 4 bases; junction bases not matched to a gene: 3. The CDR3 reads CASSPGTGGETQYF. The CDR3 nucleotides are TGTGCCAGCAGCCCCGGGACAGGGGGAGAGACCCAGTACTTC.

V gene TRBV10-3 combines with J gene TRBJ2-5; D is unclear. V lost 5 bases and J 2 bases, leaving 18 bases between the germline ends. The germline CDR1 and CDR2 sequences are ENHRY and SYGVKD. The CDR3 has 16 amino acids. The CDR3, as DNA: TGTGCCATCAGTAATCACAGACGGACGCTACAAGAGACCCAGTACTTC. Amino acid sequence: CAISNHRRTLQETQYF.

This clone has just one count. The chain has TRBV7-9 and TRBJ1-2, with 11 nucleotides matching TRBD1. This CDR3 contains 13 residues. CDR1 SEHNR and CDR2 FQNEAQ come from the germline V gene (reference sequence). The J segment lost 7 bases and the V segment lost 5 bases, leaving 3 bases of the junction unmatched. The CDR3 loop reads CASSEGQGVGYTF. The CDR3 nucleotides read TGTGCCAGCAGCGAGGGACAGGGGGTTGGCTACACCTTC.

The gene calls are TRBV4-1 and TRBJ2-3; 8 positions agree with TRBD2. This CDR3 is 17 amino acids long. Germline V CDR1 and CDR2: MGHRA, YSYEKL. After removal of 1 base from V and 0 bases from J, the junction contained 6 bases not matched to a gene. The chain's CDR3 is CASSQGQRESSTDTQYF. DNA for the CDR3: TGCGCCAGCAGCCAAGGTCAGCGGGAGTCTAGCACAGATACGCAGTATTTT.

This chain uses TRBV5-8 with TRBJ2-5; 9 bases align to TRBD2. This CDR3 is built from 17 residues. V was clipped by 4 bases and J by 4 bases; unmatched bases: 14. CDR1 is SGHTS and CDR2 is YDEGEE in the germline V gene. CDR3 DNA: TGTGCCAGCAGCCAAGGATTGGAAGCGGGGGGTGTAGAGACCCAGTACTTC. Translated, it gives CASSQGLEAGGVETQYF.